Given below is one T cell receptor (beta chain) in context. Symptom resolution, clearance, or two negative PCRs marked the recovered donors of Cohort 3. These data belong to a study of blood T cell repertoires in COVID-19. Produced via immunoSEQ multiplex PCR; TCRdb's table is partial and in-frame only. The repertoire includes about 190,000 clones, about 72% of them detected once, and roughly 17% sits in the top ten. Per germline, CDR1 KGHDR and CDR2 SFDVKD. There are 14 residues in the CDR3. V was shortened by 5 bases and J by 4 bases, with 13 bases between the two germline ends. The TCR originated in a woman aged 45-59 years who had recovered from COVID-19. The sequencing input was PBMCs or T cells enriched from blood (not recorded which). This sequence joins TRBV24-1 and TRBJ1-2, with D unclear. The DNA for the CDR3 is TGTGCCACCAGTGGACCAGGTGGATCCTATGGCTACACCTTC. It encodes CATSGPGGSYGYTF.